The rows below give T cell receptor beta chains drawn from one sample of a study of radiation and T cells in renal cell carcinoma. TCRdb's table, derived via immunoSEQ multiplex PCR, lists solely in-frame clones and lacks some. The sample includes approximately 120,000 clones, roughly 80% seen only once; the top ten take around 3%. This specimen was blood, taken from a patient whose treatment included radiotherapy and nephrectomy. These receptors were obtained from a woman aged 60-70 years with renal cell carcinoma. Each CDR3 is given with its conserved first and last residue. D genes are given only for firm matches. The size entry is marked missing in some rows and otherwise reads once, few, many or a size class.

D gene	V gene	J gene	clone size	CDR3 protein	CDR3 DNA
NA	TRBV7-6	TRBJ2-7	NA	CASSERTGEQYF	TGTGCCAGCAGCGAGCGGACGGGGGAGCAGTACTTC
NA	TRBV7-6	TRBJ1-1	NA	CASSWTANTEAFF	TGTGCCAGCAGCTGGACGGCGAACACTGAAGCTTTCTTT
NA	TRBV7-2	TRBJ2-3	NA	CASSQSQGRATVTQYF	TGTGCCAGCAGCCAGTCACAGGGAAGGGCAACGGTAACGCAGTATTTT
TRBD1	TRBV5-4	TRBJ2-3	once	CASSSYLGQLTDTQYF	TGTGCCAGCAGCTCATACCTGGGACAGCTCACAGATACGCAGTATTTT
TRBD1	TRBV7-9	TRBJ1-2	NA	CASSPRQGSGYTF	TGTGCCAGCAGCCCTCGACAGGGGAGCGGCTACACCTTC
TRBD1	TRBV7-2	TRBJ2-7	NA	CASSTDGQGAREQYF	TGTGCCAGCAGCACGGACGGACAGGGGGCTAGGGAGCAGTACTTC
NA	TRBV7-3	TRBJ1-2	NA	CASSSRTGEGYTF	TGTGCCAGCAGCTCCCGAACGGGGGAAGGCTACACCTTC
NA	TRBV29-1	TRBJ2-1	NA	CSVEGGWGTYNEQFF	TGCAGCGTTGAAGGCGGGTGGGGGACCTACAATGAGCAGTTCTTC
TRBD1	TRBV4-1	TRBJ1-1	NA	CASSQNMIADRVNTEAFF	TGCGCCAGCAGCCAGAATATGATAGCCGACAGGGTGAACACTGAAGCTTTCTTT
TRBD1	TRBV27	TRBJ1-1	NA	CASTVTGVYTEAFF	TGTGCCAGCACCGTGACAGGGGTTTACACTGAAGCTTTCTTT
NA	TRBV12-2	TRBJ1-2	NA	CASRSPTVDRSNYGYTF	TGTGCAAGTCGCTCCCCCACGGTGGACAGGAGTAACTATGGCTACACCTTC
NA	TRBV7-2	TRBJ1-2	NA	CASSLTENYGYTF	TGTGCCAGCAGCTTAACTGAGAACTATGGCTACACCTTC
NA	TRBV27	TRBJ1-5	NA	CASSLYRGSGGQPQHF	TGTGCCAGCAGTTTATATCGGGGGTCTGGAGGGCAGCCCCAGCATTTT
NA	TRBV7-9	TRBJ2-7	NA	CASSAQGGPTYEQYF	TGTGCCAGCAGCGCACAGGGAGGTCCTACCTACGAGCAGTACTTC
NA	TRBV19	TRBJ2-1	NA	CASSIGWSGWSNEQFF	TGTGCCAGTAGTATAGGGTGGAGTGGGTGGTCCAATGAGCAGTTCTTC
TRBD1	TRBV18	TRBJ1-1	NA	CASSPPFGQGNTEAFF	TGTGCCAGCTCACCACCTTTTGGACAGGGTAACACTGAAGCTTTCTTT
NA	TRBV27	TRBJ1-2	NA	CASSFLGPNYGYTF	TGTGCCAGCAGTTTTCTGGGCCCTAACTATGGCTACACCTTC
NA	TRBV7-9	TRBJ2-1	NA	CASSRISSGFYNERFF	TGTGCCAGCAGCAGAATAAGTAGCGGCTTTTACAATGAGCGGTTCTTC
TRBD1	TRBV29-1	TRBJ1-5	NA	CSVVDRGGQPQHF	TGCAGCGTCGTCGACAGGGGGGGTCAGCCCCAGCATTTT
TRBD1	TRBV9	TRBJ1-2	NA	CASSVGRTGRGYTF	TGTGCCAGCAGCGTAGGGAGGACAGGGCGAGGCTACACCTTC
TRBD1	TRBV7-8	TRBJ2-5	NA	CASSSDRGSETQYF	TGTGCCAGCAGCTCGGACAGGGGTTCGGAGACCCAGTACTTC
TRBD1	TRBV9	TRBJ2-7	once	CASSVSTGGPYEQYF	TGTGCCAGCAGCGTTAGTACAGGGGGCCCCTACGAGCAGTACTTC
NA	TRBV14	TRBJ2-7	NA	CASSPTYYRTVPEQYF	TGTGCCAGCAGCCCAACATACTACCGCACCGTTCCCGAGCAGTACTTC
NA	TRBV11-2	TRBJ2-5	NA	CASSSRGGGVETQYF	TGTGCCAGCAGCTCCAGGGGAGGGGGTGTAGAGACCCAGTACTTC
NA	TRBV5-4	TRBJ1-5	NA	CASSLGVQGNQPQHF	TGTGCCAGCAGCTTGGGTGTACAGGGCAATCAGCCCCAGCATTTT
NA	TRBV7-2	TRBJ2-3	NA	CASSLEQTSTDTQYF	TGTGCCAGCAGCTTAGAACAGACTAGCACAGATACGCAGTATTTT
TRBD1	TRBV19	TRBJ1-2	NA	CASSSGGWGNYGYTF	TGTGCCAGCTCCTCAGGGGGCTGGGGGAACTATGGCTACACCTTC
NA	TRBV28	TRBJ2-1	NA	CASSLKELTYNEQFF	TGTGCCAGCAGTTTAAAGGAGCTAACCTACAATGAGCAGTTCTTC
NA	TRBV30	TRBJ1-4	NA	CAWSFGQSNEKLFF	TGTGCCTGGAGTTTTGGACAAAGTAATGAAAAACTGTTTTTT
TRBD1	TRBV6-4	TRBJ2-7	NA	CASRPDRNSYEQYF	TGTGCCAGCAGACCGGACAGGAACTCCTACGAGCAGTACTTC
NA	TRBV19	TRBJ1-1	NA	CASSIGQATRGAFF	TGTGCCAGTAGTATAGGGCAGGCTACGAGGGGAGCTTTCTTT
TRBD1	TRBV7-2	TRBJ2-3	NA	CASSFRGLGTDTQYF	TGTGCCAGCAGCTTCAGGGGGCTCGGCACAGATACGCAGTATTTT
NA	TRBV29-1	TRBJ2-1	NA	CSVEHGGQGSYNEQFF	TGCAGCGTTGAGCACGGTGGTCAGGGTTCCTACAATGAGCAGTTCTTC
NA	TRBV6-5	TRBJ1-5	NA	CASRRDIDQPQHF	TGTGCCAGCAGAAGGGACATCGATCAGCCCCAGCATTTT
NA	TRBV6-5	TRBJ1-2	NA	CASSYEGADGYTF	TGTGCCAGCAGTTACGAAGGGGCGGATGGCTACACCTTC
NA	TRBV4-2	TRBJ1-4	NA	CASSQEPGRQEKLFF	TGTGCCAGCAGCCAAGAGCCAGGGAGGCAGGAAAAACTGTTTTTT
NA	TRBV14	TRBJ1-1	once	CASSQEWATNTEAFF	TGTGCCAGCAGCCAAGAGTGGGCCACGAACACTGAAGCTTTCTTT